This T cell receptor beta chain was identified in a study of blood T cell repertoires in COVID-19 (dated by TCRdb to about 2020). General notes on the study: Samples from collaborators originated in the United States, Italy and Spain and spanned both the acute and convalescent phases of COVID-19. The material from the prospective study consisted of cDNA or gDNA derived from T cells, B-cell-depleted T cells, or PBMCs. Subjects who had been exposed to COVID-19, were actively infected with it, or had recovered from it provided the deeply sampled blood TCRbeta repertoires that made up the dataset. The repertoires were released in a freely available public database intended as a resource for research on the immune response to SARS-CoV-2. Samples were obtained from the ongoing ImmuneRACE study (first 160 participants) and from 1,000 to 1,500 subjects provided by 6 global collaborators. Sample metadata almost always included a de-identified subject ID, COVID-19 status, age in years and sex. Where HLA class I and class II types were available, the types were taken from metadata supplied by the sample provider, not from assay-based typing. What the authors observed across the whole study: The quantity of clinical and demographic metadata differed by source and by participant and was supplied without curation.

Each collaborating institution followed its own protocols to collect whole blood in K2EDTA tubes. For TCRbeta analysis, collaborators shipped samples in one of three forms: frozen whole blood, isolated PBMCs, or DNA extracted from either of those sample types. TCRbeta CDR3 regions were amplified from genomic DNA by means of the immunoSEQ Assay, a bias-controlled multiplex PCR. For the original study's pipeline: The number of nucleated cells in each sample was estimated from the amplification of reference gene primers within the assay. To quantify the absolute abundance of each unique TCRbeta CDR3 rearrangement, sequence reads were collapsed and filtered. For each sample, productive Simpson clonality was calculated as the square root of Simpson's diversity index over productive rearrangements. Imported from immuneACCESS, the table was reduced by TCRdb to in-frame sequences with V and J called. These copies leave out some clones; in studies compared against another copy, an unresolved V gene accounts for under half, and the cause of the remainder is not known. V, J and clone size are taken as reported in that table, and D and trimming were inferred from the DNA itself. The sample yields nearly 100,000 clones; around four fifths were counted once. The ten biggest clones cover about 10% of the sample.

Inclusive of the bounding cysteine and phenylalanine, the CDR3 is 15 residues long. Only the CDR3 DNA stays, 45 bases, in frame from base 1. The germline V gene yields SGHRS for CDR1 and YFSETQ for CDR2. V is clipped by 0 bases and J by 7 bases, and the sequence between their germline boundaries is 11 bases long. With regard to this clone: This receptor's antigen is unknown. Per-base qualities were not stored, and no clone one base away is much larger.

Sample: peripheral blood. This sequence was found in a man aged 70 or older with acute or convalescent COVID-19. The rearranged segments are TRBV5-1 and TRBJ1-6; the D gene remains uncertain. CDR3 reads: CASSLEALGNSPLHF. The nucleotides are TGCGCCAGCAGCTTGGAGGCACTGGGCAATTCACCCCTCCACTTT.